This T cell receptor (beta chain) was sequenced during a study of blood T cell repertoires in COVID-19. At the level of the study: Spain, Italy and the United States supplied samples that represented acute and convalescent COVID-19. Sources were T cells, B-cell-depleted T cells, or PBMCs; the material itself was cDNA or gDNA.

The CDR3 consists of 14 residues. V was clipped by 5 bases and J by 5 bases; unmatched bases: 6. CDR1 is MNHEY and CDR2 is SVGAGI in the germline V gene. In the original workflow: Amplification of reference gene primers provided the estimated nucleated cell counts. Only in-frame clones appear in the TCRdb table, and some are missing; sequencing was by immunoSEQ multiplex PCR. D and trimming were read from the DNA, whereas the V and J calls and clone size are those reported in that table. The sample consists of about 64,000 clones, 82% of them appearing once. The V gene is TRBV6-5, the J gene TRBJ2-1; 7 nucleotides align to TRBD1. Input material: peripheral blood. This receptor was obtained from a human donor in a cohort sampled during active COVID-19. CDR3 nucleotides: TGTGCCAGCAGTATGACAGGGCGGGACAATGAGCAGTTCTTC. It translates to CASSMTGRDNEQFF.